The next 13 T cell receptor beta chains were all read from a single sample in a study of patients and donors after allogeneic stem cell transplantation. TCRdb reprocessed the RT-PCR reads via MiXCR and lists one record per CDR3 protein. The table lists around 240,000 distinct CDR3 sequences, roughly an eighth of them singletons. The sample consisted of blood, either unsorted or a sorted T cell fraction (not recorded which). All receptors derive from a human donor who was either an allogeneic HSCT recipient or a stem cell or donor lymphocyte infusion donor (not recorded which). It is not recorded whose cells these are; they may come from a transplant donor.

There are a few counts of this clonotype. DNA for the CDR3: TGTGCCAGCAGTTTTGCGGGCACTGAAGCTTTCTTT. Protein sequence: CASSFAGTEAFF. This chain links TRBV12-3 or TRBV12-4 with TRBJ1-1; D uncertain. The CDR3 is made up of 12 amino acids. V was clipped by 3 bases and J by 4 bases, with 6 bases between them.

This clonotype occurred many times. The gene calls are TRBV10-3 and TRBJ2-3, with D unresolved. Germline-derived CDR1 and CDR2 are ENHRY and SYGVKD. The CDR3 length is 14 residues. V was clipped by 6 bases and J by 4 bases, with 14 bases between them. The CDR3 DNA reads TGTGCCATCAGAATAGTTGGGTACGCAGATACGCAGTATTTT. It is translated as CAIRIVGYADTQYF.

This clonotype showed up many times. V is TRBV20-1 and J is TRBJ2-1; D may be TRBD1 (6 bases). Germline CDR1 is DFQATT and CDR2 is SNEGSKA (reference sequence). The ends were cut back, 1 base at V and 9 bases at J, with 22 bases in the middle. The CDR3 contains 16 residues. For the CDR3, the DNA is TGCAGTGCTAGAGGGGCTCTCCAGGGGAGCTCCAGTGAGCAGTTCTTC. This codes for CSARGALQGSSSEQFF.

The V gene is TRBV7-8, the J gene TRBJ1-3; D ambiguous. Trimming cost V 5 bases and J 0 bases, with 11 bases left between them. This CDR3 comprises 15 residues. Per the germline V gene, CDR1 is SGHVS and CDR2 is FQNEAQ. CDR3 region: CASSRTDHSGNTIYF. The CDR3 bases are TGTGCCAGCAGCCGGACGGACCACTCTGGAAACACCATATATTTT.

The chain combines TRBV20-1 with TRBJ2-3; 9 nucleotides match TRBD2. V lost 5 bases to trimming and J lost 3 bases; unmatched junction nucleotides: 15. The CDR3 contains 17 residues. Germline V gene data show CDR1 as DFQATT and CDR2 as SNEGSKA (reference sequence). The CDR3 DNA is TGCAGTGCTGCCCCGCCCGGCGGCGGGGGGGTGACAGATACGCAGTATTTT. Protein: CSAAPPGGGGVTDTQYF.

The chain combines TRBV2 with TRBJ1-1; 8 nucleotides match TRBD1. CDR3 length: 16 residues. Germline CDR1 is SNHLY and CDR2 is FYNNEI. V shed 3 bases and J 1 base; nucleotides not matched to a gene: 7. CDR3 coding DNA: TGTGCCAGCAGTGAGTTTTCGGACAGGGCGAACACTGAAGCTTTCTTT. Its protein is CASSEFSDRANTEAFF.

This clonotype was recorded a few times. The genes are TRBV6-1 and TRBJ1-5; D might be TRBD1 (6 bases). V was shortened by 8 bases and J by 3 bases, with 14 bases between the two germline ends. This CDR3 comprises 14 residues. The germline V gene encodes CDR1 MNHNS and CDR2 SASEGT. The CDR3 DNA reads as TGTGCCAGCCGGGGCGGGGGCGTCAATCAGCCCCAGCATTTT. Its protein is CASRGGGVNQPQHF.

The chain uses TRBV20-1 and TRBJ2-5; TRBD1 agrees at 7 bases. Germline V CDR1 and CDR2: DFQATT, SNEGSKA (reference sequence). This CDR3 region has 15 residues. Trimming cost V 3 bases and J 1 base; bases outside gene matches: 8. The chain's CDR3 is CSASEGASLQETQYF. The CDR3 region has the DNA TGCAGTGCTAGTGAGGGGGCCAGCCTCCAAGAGACCCAGTACTTC.

This clonotype came up a few times. This sequence joins TRBV7-8 and TRBJ2-3; D is perhaps TRBD1 or TRBD2 (6 bases each). The CDR3 contains 14 residues. The V gene lost 1 base and the J gene lost 3 bases, with 8 bases spanning the gap. CDR1 and CDR2 from the germline V gene are SGHVS and FQNEAQ. The CDR3 sequence: CASSLGGATDTQYF. The CDR3 DNA reads as TGTGCCAGCAGCTTAGGGGGGGCGACAGATACGCAGTATTTT.

The table lists this clonotype with a few counts. The rearrangement links TRBV5-1 to TRBJ2-5; D gene ambiguous. The CDR3 contains 13 residues. Germline CDR1 is SGHRS and CDR2 is YFSETQ. V gave up 0 bases and J gave up 4 bases, with 7 bases separating them. CDR3 coding DNA: TGCGCCAGCAGCTTGGGAGGCATAGAGACCCAGTACTTC. It codes for CASSLGGIETQYF.

The genes are TRBV12-3 or TRBV12-4 and TRBJ2-5; 11 bases map to TRBD2. V gave up 8 bases and J gave up 2 bases; unmatched junction bases: 10. CDR3 length: 16 amino acids. CDR3 bases: TGTGCCAGCGGGCAACCGGGACTAGCGGAGCAAGAGACCCAGTACTTC. It yields the protein CASGQPGLAEQETQYF.

The gene calls are TRBV11-3 and TRBJ1-1; D ambiguous. Germline V gene lookup returns CDR1 SGHNT and CDR2 YENEEA. This CDR3 contains 13 residues. V gave up 6 bases and J gave up 1 base, with 9 bases separating them. CDR3 sequence: CASRLSQNTEAFF. DNA of the CDR3: TGTGCCAGCAGGCTCAGCCAGAACACTGAAGCTTTCTTT.

The chain carries TRBV28 and TRBJ2-7, with 8 bases matching TRBD2. The germline CDR1 and CDR2 sequences are MDHEN and SYDVKM. The ends lost 5 bases at V and 3 bases at J; junction bases unmatched: 6. The CDR3 spans 14 residues. CDR3 protein: CASSTLAGIYEQYF. The CDR3 bases are TGTGCCAGCAGTACCTTAGCGGGGATCTACGAGCAGTACTTC.